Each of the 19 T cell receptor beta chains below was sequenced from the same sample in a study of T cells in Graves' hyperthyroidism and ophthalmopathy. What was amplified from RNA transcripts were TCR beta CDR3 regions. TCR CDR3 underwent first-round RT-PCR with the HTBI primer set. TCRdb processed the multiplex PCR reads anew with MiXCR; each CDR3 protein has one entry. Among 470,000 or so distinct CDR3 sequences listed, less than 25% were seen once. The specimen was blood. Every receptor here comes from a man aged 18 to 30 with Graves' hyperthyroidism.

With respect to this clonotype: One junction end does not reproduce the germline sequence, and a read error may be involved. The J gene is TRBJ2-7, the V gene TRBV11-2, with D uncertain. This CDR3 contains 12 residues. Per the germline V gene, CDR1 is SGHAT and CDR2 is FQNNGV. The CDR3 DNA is TGTGCCAGCAGCTTCGACGGAGACGATCAGTACTTC. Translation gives CASSFDGDDQYF. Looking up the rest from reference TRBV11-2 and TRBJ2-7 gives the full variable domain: EAGVAQSPRYKIIEKRQSVAFWCNPISGHATLYWYQQILGQGPKLLIQFQNNGVVDDSQLPKDRFSAERLKGVDSTLKIQPAKLEDSAVYLCASSFDGDDQYFGPGTRLTVT.

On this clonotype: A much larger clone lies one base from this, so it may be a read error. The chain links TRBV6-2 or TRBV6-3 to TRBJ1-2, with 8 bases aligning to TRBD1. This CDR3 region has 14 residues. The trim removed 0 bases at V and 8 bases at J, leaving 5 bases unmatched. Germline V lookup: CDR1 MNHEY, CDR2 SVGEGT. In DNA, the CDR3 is TGTGCCAGCAGTTACTCGGGACAGGACGGAGGCTACACCTTC. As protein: CASSYSGQDGGYTF.

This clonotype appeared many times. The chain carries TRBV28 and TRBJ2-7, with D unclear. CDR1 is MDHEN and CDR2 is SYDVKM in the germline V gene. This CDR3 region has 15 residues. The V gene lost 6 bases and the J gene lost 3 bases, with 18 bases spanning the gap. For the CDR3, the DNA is TGTGCCAGCAGGGAAAAAATCGGGTCTTACTACGAGCAGTACTTC. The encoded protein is CASREKIGSYYEQYF.

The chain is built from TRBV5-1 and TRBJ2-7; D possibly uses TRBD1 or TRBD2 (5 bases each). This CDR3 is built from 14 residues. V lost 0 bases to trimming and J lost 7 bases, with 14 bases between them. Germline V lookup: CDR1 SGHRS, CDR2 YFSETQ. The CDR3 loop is CASSLDLGDGEQYF. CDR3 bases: TGCGCCAGCAGCTTGGACTTGGGGGACGGAGAGCAGTACTTC.

This CDR3 is CASSLQGGNTYEQYF. In DNA, the CDR3 is TGTGCCAGCAGCTTACAGGGCGGAAATACCTACGAGCAGTACTTC. The chain carries TRBV11-2 and TRBJ2-7; perhaps TRBD1 as D (5 bases). V lost 2 bases, J lost 2 bases, and 13 bases lay in between. The CDR3 spans 15 residues. Per germline, CDR1 SGHAT and CDR2 FQNNGV. Using reference TRBV11-2 and TRBJ2-7 for the parts outside the CDR3, the full variable domain is EAGVAQSPRYKIIEKRQSVAFWCNPISGHATLYWYQQILGQGPKLLIQFQNNGVVDDSQLPKDRFSAERLKGVDSTLKIQPAKLEDSAVYLCASSLQGGNTYEQYFGPGTRLTVT.

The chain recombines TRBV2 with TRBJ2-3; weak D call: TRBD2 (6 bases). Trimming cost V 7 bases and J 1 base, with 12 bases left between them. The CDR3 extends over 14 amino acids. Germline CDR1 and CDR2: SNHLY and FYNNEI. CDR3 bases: TGTGCCAGCATGAGGGACTCACGCACAGATACGCAGTATTTT. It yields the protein CASMRDSRTDTQYF.

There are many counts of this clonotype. For the CDR3, the DNA is TGTGCCAGCACTAAGTCGGGGGTGCATGGCTACACCTTC. Translation gives CASTKSGVHGYTF. The chain is built from TRBV12-3 or TRBV12-4 and TRBJ1-2, with a tentative D call TRBD1 (5 bases). The germline V and J ends were trimmed by 7 bases and 6 bases, with 15 bases remaining between them. The length of the CDR3 is 13 residues.

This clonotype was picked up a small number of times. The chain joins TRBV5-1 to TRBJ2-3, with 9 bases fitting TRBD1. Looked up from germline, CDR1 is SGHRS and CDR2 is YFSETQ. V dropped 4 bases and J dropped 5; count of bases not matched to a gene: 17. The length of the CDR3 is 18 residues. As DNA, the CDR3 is TGCGCCAGCAGCCCGTCCGGGACAGGGAAGGTTTTCGGAGATACGCAGTATTTT. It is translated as CASSPSGTGKVFGDTQYF.

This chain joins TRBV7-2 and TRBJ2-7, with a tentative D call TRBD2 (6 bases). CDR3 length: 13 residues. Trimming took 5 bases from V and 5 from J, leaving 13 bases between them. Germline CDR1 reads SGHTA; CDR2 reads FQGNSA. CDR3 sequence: CASSHWRVDEQYF. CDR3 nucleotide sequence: TGTGCCAGCAGCCATTGGAGGGTCGACGAGCAGTACTTC.

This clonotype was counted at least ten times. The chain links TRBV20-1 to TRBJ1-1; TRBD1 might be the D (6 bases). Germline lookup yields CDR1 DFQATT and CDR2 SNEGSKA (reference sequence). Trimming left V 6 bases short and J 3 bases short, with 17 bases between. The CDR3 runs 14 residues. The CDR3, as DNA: TGCAGTGCAAAAAGCAGGGGCGTTGACACTGAAGCTTTCTTT. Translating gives CSAKSRGVDTEAFF.

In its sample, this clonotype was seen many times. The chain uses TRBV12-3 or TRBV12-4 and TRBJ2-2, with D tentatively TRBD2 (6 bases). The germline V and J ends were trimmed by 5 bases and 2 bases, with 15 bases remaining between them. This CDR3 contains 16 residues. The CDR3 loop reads CASSPIGTENTGELFF. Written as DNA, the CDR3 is TGTGCCAGCAGTCCCATTGGGACTGAAAACACCGGGGAGCTGTTTTTT.

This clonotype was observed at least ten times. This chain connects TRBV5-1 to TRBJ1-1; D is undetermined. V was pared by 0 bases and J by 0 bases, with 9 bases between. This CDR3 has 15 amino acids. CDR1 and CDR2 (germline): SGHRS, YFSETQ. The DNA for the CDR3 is TGCGCCAGCAGCTTGGGGGGTCAAATGAACACTGAAGCTTTCTTT. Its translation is CASSLGGQMNTEAFF.

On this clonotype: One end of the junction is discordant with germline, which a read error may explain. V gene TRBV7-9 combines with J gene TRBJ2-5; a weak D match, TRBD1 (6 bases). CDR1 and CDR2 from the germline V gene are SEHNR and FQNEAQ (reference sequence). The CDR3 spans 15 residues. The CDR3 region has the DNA TGTGCCAGCAGCTTAGCGCCAGGACAGCAAGTGACCCAGTACTTC. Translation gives CASSLAPGQQVTQYF.

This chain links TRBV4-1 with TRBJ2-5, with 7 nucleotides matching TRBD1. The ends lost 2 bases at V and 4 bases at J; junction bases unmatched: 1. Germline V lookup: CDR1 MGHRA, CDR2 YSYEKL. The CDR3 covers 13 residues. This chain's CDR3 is CASSQQGVETQYF. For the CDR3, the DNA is TGCGCCAGCAGCCAACAGGGGGTAGAGACCCAGTACTTC.

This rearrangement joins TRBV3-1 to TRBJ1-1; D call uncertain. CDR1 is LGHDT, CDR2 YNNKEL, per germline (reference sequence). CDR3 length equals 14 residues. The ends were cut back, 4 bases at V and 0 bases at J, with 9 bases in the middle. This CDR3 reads CASSPAHVNTEAFF. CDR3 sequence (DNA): TGTGCCAGCAGCCCCGCCCATGTGAACACTGAAGCTTTCTTT. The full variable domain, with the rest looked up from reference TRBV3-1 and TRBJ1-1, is DTAVSQTPKYLVTQMGNDKSIKCEQNLGHDTMYWYKQDSKKFLKIMFSYNNKELIINETVPNRFSPKSPDKAHLNLHINSLELGDSAVYFCASSPAHVNTEAFFGQGTRLTVV.

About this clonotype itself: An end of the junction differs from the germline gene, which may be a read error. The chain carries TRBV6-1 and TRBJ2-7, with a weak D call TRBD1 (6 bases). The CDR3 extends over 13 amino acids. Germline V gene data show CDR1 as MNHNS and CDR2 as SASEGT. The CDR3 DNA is TGTTCCAGCAGCCCTTCGGGACACCACGAGCAGTACTTC. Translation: CSSSPSGHHEQYF.

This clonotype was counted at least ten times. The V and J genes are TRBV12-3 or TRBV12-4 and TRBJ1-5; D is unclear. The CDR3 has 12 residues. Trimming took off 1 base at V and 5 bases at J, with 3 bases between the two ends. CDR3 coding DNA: TGTGCCAGCAGTTTAGAGGATCAGCCCCAGCATTTT. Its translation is CASSLEDQPQHF.

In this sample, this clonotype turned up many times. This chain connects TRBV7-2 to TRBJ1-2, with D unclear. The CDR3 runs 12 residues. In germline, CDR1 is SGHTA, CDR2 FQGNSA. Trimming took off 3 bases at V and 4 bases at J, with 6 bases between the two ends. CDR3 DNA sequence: TGTGCCAGCAGCTTTAACTCCTATGGCTACACCTTC. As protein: CASSFNSYGYTF. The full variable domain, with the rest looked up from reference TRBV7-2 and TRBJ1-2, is GAGVSQSPSNKVTEKGKDVELRCDPISGHTALYWYRQSLGQGLEFLIYFQGNSAPDKSGLPSDRFSAERTGGSVSTLTIQRTQQEDSAVYLCASSFNSYGYTFGSGTRLTVV.

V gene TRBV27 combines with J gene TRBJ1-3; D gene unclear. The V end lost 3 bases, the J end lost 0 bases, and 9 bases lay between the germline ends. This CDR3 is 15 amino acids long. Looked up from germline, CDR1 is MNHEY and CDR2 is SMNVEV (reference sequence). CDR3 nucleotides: TGTGCCAGCAGTTTGTCCGGCCTCTCTGGAAACACCATATATTTT. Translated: CASSLSGLSGNTIYF.